This T cell receptor (beta chain) came from a study of T cells in Graves' hyperthyroidism and ophthalmopathy. Amplification targeted TCR beta CDR3 regions from RNA transcripts. The HTBI primer set served for first-round RT-PCR of the TCR CDR3. TCRdb recomputed calls from the multiplex PCR reads with MiXCR, one row per CDR3 protein. The data contain about half a million distinct CDR3 sequences, around 15% of them singletons. The V gene lost 3 bases and the J gene lost 7 bases, with 10 bases spanning the gap. This CDR3 contains 12 residues. From germline, CDR1 is SGDLS and CDR2 YYNGEE. Specimen: blood. The TCR originated in a woman in her twenties or thirties with Graves' ophthalmopathy. This chain links TRBV9 with TRBJ1-2; D might be TRBD1 (5 bases). In nucleotides, the CDR3 is TGTGCCAGCAGCGCCGGGACTTTTGGCTACACCTTC. Translating it yields CASSAGTFGYTF.